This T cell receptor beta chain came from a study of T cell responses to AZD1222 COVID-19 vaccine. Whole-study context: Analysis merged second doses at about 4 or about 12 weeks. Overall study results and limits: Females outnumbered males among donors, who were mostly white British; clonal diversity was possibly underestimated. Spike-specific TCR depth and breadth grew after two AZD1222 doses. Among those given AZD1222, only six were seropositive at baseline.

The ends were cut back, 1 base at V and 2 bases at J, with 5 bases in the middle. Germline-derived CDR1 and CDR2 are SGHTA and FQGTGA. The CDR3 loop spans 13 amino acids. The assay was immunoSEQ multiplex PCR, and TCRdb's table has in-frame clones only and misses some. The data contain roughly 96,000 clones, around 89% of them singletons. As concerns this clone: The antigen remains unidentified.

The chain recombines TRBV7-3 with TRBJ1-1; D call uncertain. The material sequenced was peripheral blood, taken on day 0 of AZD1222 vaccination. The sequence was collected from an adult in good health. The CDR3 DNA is TGTGCCAGCAGCTTAATGGGAAACACTGAAGCTTTCTTT. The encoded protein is CASSLMGNTEAFF.